This T cell receptor beta chain emerged from a study of cytomegalovirus exposure and HLA in healthy donors. Whether this donor was CMV seropositive was not recorded. This CDR3 is 12 amino acids long. The germline V and J ends were trimmed by 1 base and 6 bases, with 7 bases remaining between them. Germline-derived CDR1 and CDR2 are MGHRA and YSYEKL. A note on this clone: Antigen unknown.

Study results and limitations: Most TCR beta V segments were productive about 87% or about 30% of the time in an earlier analysis. Later on, an analysis showed TCR association rates differing by HLA locus, with DRB1 the most and HLA-C the fewest. Rare TCR sequences predominated, though certain public TCRs were found in many donors.

The PCR made use of 60 Vbeta and 13 Jbeta primers. Data came from immunoSEQ multiplex PCR; TCRdb stores just in-frame clones and leaves some out. This sample has about 140,000 clones, with approximately 61% found just once. The rearrangement links TRBV4-1 to TRBJ2-7; D uncertain. Sequenced sample: PBMCs. The clonotype comes from a human donor in good health. In DNA, the CDR3 is TGCGCCAGCAGCCAAGTCCCAGGCGAGCAGTACTTC. It is translated as CASSQVPGEQYF.